A single T cell receptor beta chain is shown here with its context. Its antigen is undetermined. The source of the sample is a study of spatial heterogeneity in lung cancer. Study context: Tumor regions showed TCR transcript counts that correlated strongly with a T cell module score from matched bulk RNA-seq. Whole-study results and caveats: Among tumor T cells, estimated coverage was approximately 7% for alpha chains and approximately 13% for beta chains. How many expanded intratumoral alpha and beta TCRs were present tracked the tumor mutation count, which was a count of nonsynonymous mutations.

Sample time point: sample taken at primary tumor resection. A total of some 70 untreated early-stage non-small cell lung cancer patients served as donors. Researchers sequenced whole RNA taken from tumor, nontumor lung or frozen PBMC without sorting. A single record per CDR3 protein comes from TCRdb applying MiXCR to the 5' RACE reads. The sample contains about 25,000 distinct CDR3 sequences, roughly 8.3% of which appear only once. V lost 6 bases and J 4 bases, leaving 9 bases between the germline ends. Looked up from germline, CDR1 is GTSNPN and CDR2 is SVGIG (reference sequence). The CDR3 spans 11 residues.

The sample consisted of lung tumor tissue, taken at surgery. The sequence was collected from a male donor with early-stage non-small cell lung cancer. This chain uses TRBV30 with TRBJ2-5; D possibly matches TRBD1 or TRBD2 (5 bases each). CDR3 sequence: CACGTRETQYF. The CDR3 nucleotides read TGTGCCTGTGGGACGAGAGAGACCCAGTACTTC.